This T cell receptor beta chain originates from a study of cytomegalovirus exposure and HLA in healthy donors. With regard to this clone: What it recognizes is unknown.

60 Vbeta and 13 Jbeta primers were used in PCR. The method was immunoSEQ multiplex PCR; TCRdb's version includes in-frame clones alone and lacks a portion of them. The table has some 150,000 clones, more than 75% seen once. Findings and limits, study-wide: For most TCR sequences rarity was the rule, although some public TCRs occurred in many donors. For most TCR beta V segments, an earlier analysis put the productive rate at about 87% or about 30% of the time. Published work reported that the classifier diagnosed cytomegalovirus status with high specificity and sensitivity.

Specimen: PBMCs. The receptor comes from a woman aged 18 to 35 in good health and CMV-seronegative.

The DNA of the CDR3 is TGTGCCAGCAGCTCCTTGGGGGGGAGACAGCCCCAGCATTTT. Translating gives CASSSLGGRQPQHF. V and J are TRBV7-2 and TRBJ1-5; tentatively, D is TRBD1 (5 bases). Germline lookup yields CDR1 SGHTA and CDR2 FQGNSA. V gave up 4 bases and J gave up 7 bases, with 14 bases separating them. The CDR3 runs 14 residues.